This is a list of T cell receptor beta chains from one sample in a study of T cell responses to AZD1222 COVID-19 vaccine. Assay: immunoSEQ multiplex PCR; the TCRdb copy retains only in-frame clones and omits some. The sample shows 200,000 or so clones, under 95% of them seen only once. The sequenced sample was peripheral blood, obtained 28 days after the second AZD1222 dose. The receptors come from an adult who received the AZD1222 COVID-19 vaccine. Each CDR3 is given with its conserved first and last residue. A D gene is named only where the DNA matches it firmly. A row's size may be missing; if present it is once, few, many or a size class.

v_gene	abundance	j_gene	d_gene	CDR3nt	CDR3aa
TRBV20-1	-	TRBJ2-7	-	TGCACCCCCCTGGGCCACGAGCAGTACTTC	CTPLGHEQYF
TRBV5-5	-	TRBJ2-2	TRBD2	TGTGCCAGCAGCCTGCCCCCCGGGGGGGTCCCCGGGGAGCTGTTTTTT	CASSLPPGGVPGELFF
TRBV19	-	TRBJ1-5	TRBD1	TGTGCCAGTAGTCCCACAGGACAGGTCGTGGATCAGCCCCAGCATTTT	CASSPTGQVVDQPQHF
TRBV14	-	TRBJ1-2	-	TGTGCCAGCAGCCCGGTGGTGGGCTATGGCTACACCTTC	CASSPVVGYGYTF
TRBV10-3	-	TRBJ2-1	TRBD2	TGTGCCATCAGGACTAGCGGGGGGGCTGACAATGAGCAGTTCTTC	CAIRTSGGADNEQFF
TRBV4-1	-	TRBJ2-1	TRBD2	TGCGCCAGCAGCCAAGAGGGAGGGTTCGGTGAGCAGTTCTTC	CASSQEGGFGEQFF
TRBV7-2	-	TRBJ2-5	TRBD2	TGTGCCAGCAGCTCCCAACTAGCGGGGGTAGAGACCCAGTACTTC	CASSSQLAGVETQYF
TRBV7-6	-	TRBJ2-1	TRBD2	TGTGCCAGCAGCGGATCGGGGGGGCCCTACAATGAGCAGTTCTTC	CASSGSGGPYNEQFF
TRBV18	-	TRBJ1-2	TRBD1	TGTGCCAGCTCCCGGACAGGGGGCAGCGATAACTATGGCTACACCTTC	CASSRTGGSDNYGYTF
TRBV19	-	TRBJ1-2	TRBD1	TGTGCCAGTAGTCTTCCCGGGACAGGGGTTCGTTATGGCTACACCTTC	CASSLPGTGVRYGYTF
TRBV30	-	TRBJ2-1	-	TGTGCCTGGAGTTCCGAATCAGGACTGCACAATGAGCAGTTCTTC	CAWSSESGLHNEQFF
TRBV7-7	-	TRBJ2-5	-	TGTGCCAGCAGCTTAGCAGGCACCCAGCAGACCCAGTACTTC	CASSLAGTQQTQYF
TRBV10-3	-	TRBJ1-2	-	TGTGCCATCAGTGAGTCGGGACTCCCCAACTATGGCTACACCTTC	CAISESGLPNYGYTF
TRBV11-3	-	TRBJ2-7	TRBD2	TGTGCCAGCAGCTTAGGGGACTACCTCTCCTACGAGCAGTACTTC	CASSLGDYLSYEQYF
TRBV27	-	TRBJ1-5	TRBD1	TGTGCCAGCAGAAGCCAGGGGGCTAGCAATCAGCCCCAGCATTTT	CASRSQGASNQPQHF
TRBV2	few	TRBJ1-3	-	TGTGCCAGCAGTGAGGTTCGCTCTGGAAACACCATATATTTT	CASSEVRSGNTIYF
TRBV28	once	TRBJ2-7	-	TGTGCCAGCAGTTTGGGATTCTACGAGCAGTACTTC	CASSLGFYEQYF
TRBV28	-	TRBJ2-7	TRBD1	TGTGCCAGCCGACAGGGGACGAAGGGTGGGCAGTACTTC	CASRQGTKGGQYF
TRBV2	-	TRBJ1-6	TRBD1	TGTGCCAGCAGTCCCGGACAGGGCTCAAATTCACCCCTCCACTTT	CASSPGQGSNSPLHF
TRBV6-5	-	TRBJ1-1	-	TGTGCCAGCAGCCGCACCTCAGGCACTGAAGCTTTCTTT	CASSRTSGTEAFF
TRBV18	-	TRBJ1-2	-	TGTGCCAGCTCACACGGGATACTCAGAGACTATGGCTACACCTTC	CASSHGILRDYGYTF
TRBV27	once	TRBJ1-2	-	TGTGCCAGCAGTTTAGACAGGATCGCAGGTGGCTACACCTTC	CASSLDRIAGGYTF
TRBV5-4	-	TRBJ1-4	-	TGTGCCAGCAGCTTGGCACCCGAGGGGAGTAATGAAAAACTGTTTTTT	CASSLAPEGSNEKLFF
TRBV27	-	TRBJ1-2	-	TGTGCCAGCTCGAGGGAAGCTAACTATGGCTACACCTTC	CASSREANYGYTF
TRBV28	-	TRBJ1-1	-	TGTGCCAGCAGTTTCTTTGTACTCAACACTGAAGCTTTCTTT	CASSFFVLNTEAFF
TRBV11-3	-	TRBJ2-1	TRBD1	TGTGCCAGCAGCACAGGACAGGGGACCTACAATGAGCAGTTCTTC	CASSTGQGTYNEQFF
TRBV7-3	-	TRBJ2-3	TRBD2	TGTGCCAGCAGCTTAACGTCCAGCGGGGGGGCCGGGAATACGCAGTATTTT	CASSLTSSGGAGNTQYF
TRBV18	-	TRBJ1-1	TRBD1	TGTGCCAGCTCACCACCCCGGACAGGGAACACTGAAGCTTTCTTT	CASSPPRTGNTEAFF
TRBV6-5	-	TRBJ1-1	TRBD1	TGTGCCAGCAGTTACGACGGACAGGGTGAAGCTTTCTTT	CASSYDGQGEAFF
TRBV6-5	-	TRBJ2-7	TRBD1	TGTGCCAGCACAGGACAGGGTCTTTTCTCCGAGCAGTACTTC	CASTGQGLFSEQYF
TRBV28	-	TRBJ2-5	TRBD2	TGTGCCAGCAGACAGACTAGCGGGGGGGCCCGTTTCGCCCAGTACTTC	CASRQTSGGARFAQYF
TRBV6-1	-	TRBJ1-2	-	TGTGCCAGCGCTCAGGCTGCGGACTATGGCTACACCTTC	CASAQAADYGYTF
TRBV19	-	TRBJ1-2	-	TGTGCCAGTAATTCGATTAACTATGGCTACACCTTC	CASNSINYGYTF
TRBV6-5	-	TRBJ1-2	-	TGTGCCAGCAGTTGGGCAGGCGGCTATGGCTACACCTTC	CASSWAGGYGYTF
TRBV7-3	-	TRBJ2-2	-	TGTGCCAGCAGCTTAGGTGCGAACACCGGGGAGCTGTTTTTT	CASSLGANTGELFF
TRBV28	-	TRBJ1-4	TRBD1	TGTGCCAGCAGCCTATCTGGGACAGTGGGGGAAAAACTGTTTTTT	CASSLSGTVGEKLFF
TRBV10-3	-	TRBJ2-5	-	TGTGCCATCAGGGGGGACTTCCAAGAGACCCAGTACTTC	CAIRGDFQETQYF
TRBV28	-	TRBJ1-5	TRBD1	TGTGCCAGCAGTCCCCGACAGGGAATCACTCAGCCCCAGCATTTT	CASSPRQGITQPQHF
TRBV4-2	-	TRBJ2-2	-	TGTGCCAGCAGCCAAGATCATGCGGGGGCCCACACCGGGGAGCTGTTTTTT	CASSQDHAGAHTGELFF
TRBV7-9	-	TRBJ2-7	-	TGTGCCAGCAGCGGCAGTGTGCAGTACTTC	CASSGSVQYF
TRBV27	-	TRBJ2-2	-	TGTGCCAGCAGTTTGGCCCAGGGGCCGTCCGGGGAGCTGTTTTTT	CASSLAQGPSGELFF
TRBV2	-	TRBJ2-7	TRBD1	TGTGCCAGCACAAGGGACAGCCCCTACGAGCAGTACTTC	CASTRDSPYEQYF
TRBV5-1	-	TRBJ1-4	-	TGCGCCAGCAGGTTGCCCGATAGGGAAAAACTGTTTTTT	CASRLPDREKLFF
TRBV5-1	once	TRBJ2-7	-	TGCGCCAGCAGCTTATCGCTGGGGGAAGGGTACGAGCAGTACTTC	CASSLSLGEGYEQYF
TRBV27	-	TRBJ1-1	-	TGTGCCAGCTTCGGCCAGTCGAACACTGAAGCTTTCTTT	CASFGQSNTEAFF